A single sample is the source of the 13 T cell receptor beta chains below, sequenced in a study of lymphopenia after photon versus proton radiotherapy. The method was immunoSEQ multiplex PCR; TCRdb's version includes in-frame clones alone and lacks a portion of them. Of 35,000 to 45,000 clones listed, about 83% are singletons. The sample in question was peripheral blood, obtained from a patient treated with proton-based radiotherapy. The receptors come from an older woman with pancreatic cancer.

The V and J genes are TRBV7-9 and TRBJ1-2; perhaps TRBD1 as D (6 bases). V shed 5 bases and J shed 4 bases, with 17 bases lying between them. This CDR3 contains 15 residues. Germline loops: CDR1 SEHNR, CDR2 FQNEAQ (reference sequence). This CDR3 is CASSPTGSPPYGYTF. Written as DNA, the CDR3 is TGTGCCAGCAGCCCTACAGGGAGTCCCCCCTATGGCTACACCTTC.

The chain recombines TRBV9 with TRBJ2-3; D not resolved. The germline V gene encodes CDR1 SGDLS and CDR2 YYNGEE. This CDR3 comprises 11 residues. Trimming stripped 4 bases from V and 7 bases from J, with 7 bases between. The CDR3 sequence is CASSFSNTQYF. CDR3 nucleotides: TGTGCCAGCAGCTTTTCCAATACGCAGTATTTT.

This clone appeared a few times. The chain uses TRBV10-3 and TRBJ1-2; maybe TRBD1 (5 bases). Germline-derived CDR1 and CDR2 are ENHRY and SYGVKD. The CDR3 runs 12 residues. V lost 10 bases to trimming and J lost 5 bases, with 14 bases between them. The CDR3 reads CATWGLVYGYTF. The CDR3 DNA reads TGTGCCACCTGGGGACTCGTTTATGGCTACACCTTC.

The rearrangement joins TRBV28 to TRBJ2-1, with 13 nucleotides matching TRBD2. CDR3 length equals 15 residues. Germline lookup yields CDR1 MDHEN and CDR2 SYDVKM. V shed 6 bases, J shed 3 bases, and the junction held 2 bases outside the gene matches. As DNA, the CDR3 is TGTGCCAGCAGGGGACTAGCGGGACGCTACAATGAGCAGTTCTTC. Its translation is CASRGLAGRYNEQFF.

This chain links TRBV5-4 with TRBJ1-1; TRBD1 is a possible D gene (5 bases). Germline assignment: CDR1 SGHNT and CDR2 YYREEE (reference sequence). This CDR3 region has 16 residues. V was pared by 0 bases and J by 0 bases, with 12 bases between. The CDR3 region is CASSLGGEELNTEAFF. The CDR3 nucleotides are TGTGCCAGCAGCTTGGGGGGGGAAGAACTGAACACTGAAGCTTTCTTT.

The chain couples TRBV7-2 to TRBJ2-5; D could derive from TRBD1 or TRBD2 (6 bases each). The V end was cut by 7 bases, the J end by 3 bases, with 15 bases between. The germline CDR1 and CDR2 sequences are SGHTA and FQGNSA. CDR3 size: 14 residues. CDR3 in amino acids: CASTRGDPEETQYF. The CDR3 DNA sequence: TGTGCCAGCACAAGGGGGGACCCCGAAGAGACCCAGTACTTC.

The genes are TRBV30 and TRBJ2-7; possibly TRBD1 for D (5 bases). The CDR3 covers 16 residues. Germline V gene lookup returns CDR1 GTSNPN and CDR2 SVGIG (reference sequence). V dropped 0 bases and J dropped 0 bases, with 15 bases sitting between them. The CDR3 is CAWSVWQGTTSYEQYF. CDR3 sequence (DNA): TGTGCCTGGAGTGTGTGGCAGGGCACAACCTCCTACGAGCAGTACTTC. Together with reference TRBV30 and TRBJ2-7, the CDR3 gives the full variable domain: SQTIHQWPATLVQPVGSPLSLECTVEGTSNPNLYWYRQAAGRGLQLLFYSVGIGQISSEVPQNLSASRPQDRQFILSSKKLLLSDSGFYLCAWSVWQGTTSYEQYFGPGTRLTVT.

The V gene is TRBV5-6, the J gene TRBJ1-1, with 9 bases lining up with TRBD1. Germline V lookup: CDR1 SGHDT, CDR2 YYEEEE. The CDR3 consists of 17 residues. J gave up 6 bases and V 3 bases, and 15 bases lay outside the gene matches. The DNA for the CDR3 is TGTGCCAGCAGCTCAATTCACGGGACAGGGAATTTACCTGAAGCTTTCTTT. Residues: CASSSIHGTGNLPEAFF. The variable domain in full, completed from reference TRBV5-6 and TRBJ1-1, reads DAGVTQSPTHLIKTRGQQVTLRCSPKSGHDTVSWYQQALGQGPQFIFQYYEEEERQRGNFPDRFSGHQFPNYSSELNVNALLLGDSALYLCASSSIHGTGNLPEAFFGQGTRLTVV.

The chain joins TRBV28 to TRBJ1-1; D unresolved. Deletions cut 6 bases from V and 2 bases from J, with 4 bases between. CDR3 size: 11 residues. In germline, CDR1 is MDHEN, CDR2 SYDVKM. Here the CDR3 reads CASRINTEAFF. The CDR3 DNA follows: TGTGCCAGCAGGATAAACACTGAAGCTTTCTTT.

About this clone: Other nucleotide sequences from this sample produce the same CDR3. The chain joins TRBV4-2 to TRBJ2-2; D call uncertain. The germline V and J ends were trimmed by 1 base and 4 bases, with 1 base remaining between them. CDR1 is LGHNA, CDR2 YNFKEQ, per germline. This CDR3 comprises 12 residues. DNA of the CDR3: TGTGCCAGCAGCCAAGCCACCGGGGAGCTGTTTTTT. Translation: CASSQATGELFF.

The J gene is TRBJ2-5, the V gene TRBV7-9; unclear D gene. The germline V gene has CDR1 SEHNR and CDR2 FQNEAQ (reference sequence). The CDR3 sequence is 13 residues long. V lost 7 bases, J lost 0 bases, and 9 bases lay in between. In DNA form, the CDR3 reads TGTGCCAGCACCCCCCCGGACCAAGAGACCCAGTACTTC. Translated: CASTPPDQETQYF.

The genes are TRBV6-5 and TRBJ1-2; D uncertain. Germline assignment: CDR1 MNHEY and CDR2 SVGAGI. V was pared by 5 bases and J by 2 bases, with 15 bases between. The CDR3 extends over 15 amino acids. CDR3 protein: CASSPAHEANYGYTF. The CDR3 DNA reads TGTGCCAGCAGTCCCGCGCACGAGGCCAACTATGGCTACACCTTC.

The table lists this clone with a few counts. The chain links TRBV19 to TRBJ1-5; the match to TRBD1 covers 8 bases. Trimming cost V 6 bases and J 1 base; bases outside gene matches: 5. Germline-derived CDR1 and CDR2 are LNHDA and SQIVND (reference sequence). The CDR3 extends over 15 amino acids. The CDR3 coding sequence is TGTGCCAGTAGCGCGGGGACAGGAAGCAATCAGCCCCAGCATTTT. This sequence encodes CASSAGTGSNQPQHF.